This T cell receptor (beta chain) was obtained from a study of blood T cell repertoires in COVID-19. Turning to the study itself: The United States, Italy and Spain supplied acute and convalescent COVID-19 samples. In each case, the material was cDNA or gDNA derived from T cells, B-cell-depleted T cells, or PBMCs.

The V gene's germline CDR1 is GTSNPN and CDR2 SVGIG (reference sequence). Trimming stripped 7 bases from V and 3 bases from J, with 13 bases between. This CDR3 is built from 13 residues. Source study methods: Reference gene primer amplification in the assay estimated nucleated cell counts. Data came from immunoSEQ multiplex PCR; TCRdb stores just in-frame clones and leaves some out. The V and J calls and clone size were taken over from that table, and D and trimming were inferred from the DNA. This table has over 200,000 clones, 88% appearing once. The receptor's source is a young man with active or convalescent COVID-19. This chain links TRBV30 with TRBJ1-3; tentatively, D is TRBD1 (5 bases). The sequenced material came from peripheral blood. CDR3 DNA: TGTGCCTCCTACCGGGGGAATGGAAACACCATATATTTT. This codes for CASYRGNGNTIYF.